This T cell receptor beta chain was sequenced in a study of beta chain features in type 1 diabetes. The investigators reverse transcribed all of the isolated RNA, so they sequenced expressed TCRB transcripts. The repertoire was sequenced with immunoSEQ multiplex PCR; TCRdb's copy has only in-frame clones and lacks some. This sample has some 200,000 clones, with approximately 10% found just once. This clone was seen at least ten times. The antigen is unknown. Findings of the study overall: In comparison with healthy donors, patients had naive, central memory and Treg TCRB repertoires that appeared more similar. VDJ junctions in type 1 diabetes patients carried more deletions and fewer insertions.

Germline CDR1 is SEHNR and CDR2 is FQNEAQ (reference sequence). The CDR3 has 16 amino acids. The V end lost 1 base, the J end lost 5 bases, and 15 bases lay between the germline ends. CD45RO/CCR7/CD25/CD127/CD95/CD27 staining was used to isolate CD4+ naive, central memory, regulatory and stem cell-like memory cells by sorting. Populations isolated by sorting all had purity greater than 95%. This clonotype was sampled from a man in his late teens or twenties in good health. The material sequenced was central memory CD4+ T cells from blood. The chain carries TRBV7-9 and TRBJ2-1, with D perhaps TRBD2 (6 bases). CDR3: CASSLGLAGTHNEQFF. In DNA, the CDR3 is TGTGCCAGCAGCTTAGGGTTAGCAGGGACTCACAATGAGCAGTTCTTC.